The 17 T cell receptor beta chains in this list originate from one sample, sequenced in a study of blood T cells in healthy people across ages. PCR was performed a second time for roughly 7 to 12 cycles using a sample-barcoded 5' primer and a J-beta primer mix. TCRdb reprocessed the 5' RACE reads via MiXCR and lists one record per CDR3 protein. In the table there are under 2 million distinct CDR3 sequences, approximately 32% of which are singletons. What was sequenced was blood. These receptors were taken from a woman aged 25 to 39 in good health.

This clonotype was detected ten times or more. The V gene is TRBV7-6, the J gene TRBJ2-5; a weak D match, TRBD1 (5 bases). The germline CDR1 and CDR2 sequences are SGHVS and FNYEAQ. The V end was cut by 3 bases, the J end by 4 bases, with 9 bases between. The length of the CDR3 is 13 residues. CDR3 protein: CASSFRGGETQYF. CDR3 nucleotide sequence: TGTGCCAGCAGCTTTAGGGGTGGAGAGACCCAGTACTTC.

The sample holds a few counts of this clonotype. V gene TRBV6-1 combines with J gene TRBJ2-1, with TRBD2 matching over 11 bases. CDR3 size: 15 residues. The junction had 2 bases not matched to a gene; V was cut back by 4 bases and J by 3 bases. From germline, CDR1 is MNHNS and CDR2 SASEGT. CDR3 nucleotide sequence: TGTGCCAGCAGTGTACTAGCGGGGGACTACAATGAGCAGTTCTTC. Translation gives CASSVLAGDYNEQFF.

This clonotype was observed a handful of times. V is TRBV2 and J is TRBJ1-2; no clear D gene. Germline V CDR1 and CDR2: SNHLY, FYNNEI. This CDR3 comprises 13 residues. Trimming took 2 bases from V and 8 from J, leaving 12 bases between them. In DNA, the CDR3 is TGTGCCAGCAGTGAAAACGGCAGGAAAGGCTACACCTTC. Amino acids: CASSENGRKGYTF.

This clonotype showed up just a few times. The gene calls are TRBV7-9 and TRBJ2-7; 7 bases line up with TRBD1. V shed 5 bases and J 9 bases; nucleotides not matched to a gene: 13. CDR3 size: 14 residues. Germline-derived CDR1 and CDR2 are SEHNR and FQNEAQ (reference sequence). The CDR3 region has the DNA TGTGCCAGCAGCGAGTCCTTTGGACAGGACGCGCAGTACTTC. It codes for CASSESFGQDAQYF.

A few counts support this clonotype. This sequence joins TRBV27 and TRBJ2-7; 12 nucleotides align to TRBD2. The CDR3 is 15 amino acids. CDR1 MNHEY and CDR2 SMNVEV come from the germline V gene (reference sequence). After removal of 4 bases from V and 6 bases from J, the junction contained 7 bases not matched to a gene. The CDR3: CASSSGLAGTGEQYF. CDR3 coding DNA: TGTGCCAGCAGTTCTGGACTAGCGGGAACTGGCGAGCAGTACTTC.

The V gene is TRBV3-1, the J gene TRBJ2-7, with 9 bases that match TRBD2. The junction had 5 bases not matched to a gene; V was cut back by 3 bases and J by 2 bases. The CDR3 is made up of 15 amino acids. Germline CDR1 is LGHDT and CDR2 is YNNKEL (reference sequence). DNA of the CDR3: TGTGCCAGCAGCCAGGAGGGACTAGCTGCCTACGAGCAGTACTTC. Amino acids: CASSQEGLAAYEQYF.

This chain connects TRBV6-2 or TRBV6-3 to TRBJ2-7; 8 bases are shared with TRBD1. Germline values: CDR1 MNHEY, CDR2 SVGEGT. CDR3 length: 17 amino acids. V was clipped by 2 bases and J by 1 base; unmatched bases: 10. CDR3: CASSYLHGTGGSYEQYF. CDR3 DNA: TGTGCCAGCAGTTACCTACACGGTACAGGGGGGTCCTACGAGCAGTACTTC.

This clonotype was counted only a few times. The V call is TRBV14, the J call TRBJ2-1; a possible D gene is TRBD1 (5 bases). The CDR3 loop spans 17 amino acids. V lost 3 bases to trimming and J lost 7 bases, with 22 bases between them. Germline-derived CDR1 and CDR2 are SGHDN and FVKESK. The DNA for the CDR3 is TGTGCCAGCAGCCAGGTGCCCCCGACAGCTTTAGCTAATGAGCAGTTCTTC. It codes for CASSQVPPTALANEQFF.

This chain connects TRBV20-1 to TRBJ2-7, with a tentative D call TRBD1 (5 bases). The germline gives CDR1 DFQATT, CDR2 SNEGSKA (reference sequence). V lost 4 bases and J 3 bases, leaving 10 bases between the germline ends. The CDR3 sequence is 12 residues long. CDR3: CSAKQDFYEQYF. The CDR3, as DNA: TGCAGTGCTAAACAGGATTTCTACGAGCAGTACTTC.

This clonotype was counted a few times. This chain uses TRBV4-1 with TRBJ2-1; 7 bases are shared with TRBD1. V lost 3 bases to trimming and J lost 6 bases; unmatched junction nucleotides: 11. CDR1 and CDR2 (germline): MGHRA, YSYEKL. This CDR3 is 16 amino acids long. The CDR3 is CASSQGDRPRINEQFF. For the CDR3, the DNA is TGCGCCAGCAGCCAGGGGGACAGACCGCGTATCAATGAGCAGTTCTTC.

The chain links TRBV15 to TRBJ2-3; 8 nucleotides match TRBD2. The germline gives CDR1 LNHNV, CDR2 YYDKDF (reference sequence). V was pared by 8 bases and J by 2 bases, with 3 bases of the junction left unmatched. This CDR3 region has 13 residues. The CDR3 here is CATEAGDTDTQYF. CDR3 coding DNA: TGTGCCACCGAAGCGGGGGACACAGATACGCAGTATTTT.

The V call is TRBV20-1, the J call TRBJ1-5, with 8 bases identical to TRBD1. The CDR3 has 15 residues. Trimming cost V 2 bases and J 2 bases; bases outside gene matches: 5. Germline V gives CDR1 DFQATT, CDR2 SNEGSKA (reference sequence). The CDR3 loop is CSARTTGEGNQPQHF. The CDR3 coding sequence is TGCAGTGCTAGAACGACAGGGGAGGGCAATCAGCCCCAGCATTTT.

The CDR3 DNA reads TGTGCCAGCAGCCTTACTGGAGAGGGCTTTGGGTTCGAGCAGTACTTC. Translating it yields CASSLTGEGFGFEQYF. The V call is TRBV7-2, the J call TRBJ2-7, with a tentative D call TRBD2 (5 bases). The CDR3 is 16 amino acids. Germline CDR1 and CDR2: SGHTA and FQGNSA. V was shortened by 5 bases and J by 6 bases, with 23 bases between the two germline ends.

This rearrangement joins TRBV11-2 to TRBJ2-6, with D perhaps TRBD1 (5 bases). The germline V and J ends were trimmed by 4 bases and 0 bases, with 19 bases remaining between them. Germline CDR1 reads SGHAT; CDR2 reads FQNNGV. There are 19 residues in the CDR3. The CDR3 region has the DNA TGTGCCAGCAGCTCAACATCCGACAGCCTGAGCTCTGGGGCCAACGTCCTGACTTTC. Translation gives CASSSTSDSLSSGANVLTF.

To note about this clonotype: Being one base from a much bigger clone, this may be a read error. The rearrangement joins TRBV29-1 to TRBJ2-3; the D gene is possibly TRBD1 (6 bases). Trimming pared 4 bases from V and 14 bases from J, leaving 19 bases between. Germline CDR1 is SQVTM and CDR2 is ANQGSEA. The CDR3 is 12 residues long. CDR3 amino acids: CSVGDRRGYRYF. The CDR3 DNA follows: TGCAGCGTTGGTGACCGAAGGGGGTATCGGTATTTT.

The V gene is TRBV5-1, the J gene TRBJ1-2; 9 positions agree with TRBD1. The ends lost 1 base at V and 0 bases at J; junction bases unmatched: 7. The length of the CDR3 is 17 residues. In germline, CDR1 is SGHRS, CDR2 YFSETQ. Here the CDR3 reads CASSLRQGEAANYGYTF. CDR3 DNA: TGCGCCAGCAGCTTGCGACAGGGGGAAGCTGCTAACTATGGCTACACCTTC.

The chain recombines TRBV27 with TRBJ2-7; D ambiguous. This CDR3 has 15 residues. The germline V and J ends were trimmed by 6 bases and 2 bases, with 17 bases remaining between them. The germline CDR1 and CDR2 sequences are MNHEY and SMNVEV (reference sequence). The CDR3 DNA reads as TGTGCCAGCAGAAATCCCGGGCAGGCCCCCTACGAGCAGTACTTC. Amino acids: CASRNPGQAPYEQYF.